The 7 T cell receptor beta chains below come from one sample, sequenced in a study of CD8 T cells in ankylosing spondylitis (dated by TCRdb to between 2016 and 2019). Library construction relied on 5' RACE. The data were produced on an Illumina HiSeq 2500. Using fastp at Q25 and MiXCR, TCRdb reprocessed the public reads and kept productive beta chains. Merged by CDR3 protein, the rows form single entries marked with the most common genes and DNA. The sample contains approximately 40,000 distinct CDR3 sequences, approximately 5.9% of them found a single time. The top ten clones comprise 9.5% to 15% of the sample. Sequencing was done on a sample of blood, either unsorted or a sorted T cell fraction (not recorded which). These receptors originate from a male donor with ankylosing spondylitis or in good health (not recorded which).

This clonotype occurred many times. V gene TRBV15 combines with J gene TRBJ1-2, with no clear D. CDR1 LNHNV and CDR2 YYDKDF come from the germline V gene (reference sequence). The CDR3 runs 17 residues. V lost 0 bases and J lost 0, with 14 bases in between. CDR3 sequence (DNA): TGTGCCACCAGCAGAGACAAGGTCACTCGAGCTAACTATGGCTACACCTTC. Amino acids: CATSRDKVTRANYGYTF.

This clonotype was found many times. The chain couples TRBV20-1 to TRBJ2-5; D could derive from TRBD1 or TRBD2 (6 bases each). The CDR3 is 13 amino acids. The V and J ends lost 4 bases and 5 bases respectively, with 14 bases between them. Germline lookup yields CDR1 DFQATT and CDR2 SNEGSKA (reference sequence). In nucleotides, the CDR3 is TGCAGTGCTAAGACCGGGGGCCAGGAGACCCAGTACTTC. Residues: CSAKTGGQETQYF.

This clonotype was counted many times. This chain links TRBV3-1 with TRBJ2-1; tentatively, D is TRBD2 (6 bases). The CDR3 contains 17 residues. Germline loops: CDR1 LGHDT, CDR2 YNNKEL (reference sequence). V dropped 3 bases and J dropped 6 bases, with 21 bases sitting between them. CDR3 nucleotide sequence: TGTGCCAGCAGCCATAATAGAGCCGGGACTCCCCTCAATGAGCAGTTCTTC. Translated, it gives CASSHNRAGTPLNEQFF.

In its sample, this clonotype was seen many times. The rearrangement links TRBV6-1 to TRBJ2-1, with D possibly being TRBD2 (6 bases). The V gene lost 5 bases and the J gene lost 8 bases, with 19 bases spanning the gap. Germline CDR1 is MNHNS and CDR2 is SASEGT. The CDR3 is made up of 15 amino acids. The CDR3 region is CASSLTRLTTYEQFF. The CDR3 DNA sequence: TGTGCCAGCAGTCTGACTAGGTTGACTACATATGAGCAGTTCTTC.

This clonotype was seen ten or more times. The rearrangement uses TRBV20-1 and TRBJ2-7; D unclear. The CDR3 extends over 14 amino acids. Germline values: CDR1 DFQATT, CDR2 SNEGSKA (reference sequence). The V and J ends lost 2 bases and 6 bases respectively, with 17 bases between them. The CDR3 loop is CSARSEATIAEQYF. CDR3 sequence (DNA): TGCAGTGCTAGAAGTGAAGCTACAATAGCCGAGCAGTACTTC.

The table lists this clonotype with many counts. V gene TRBV7-9 combines with J gene TRBJ2-3, with TRBD2 matching 9 bases. The V segment lost 5 bases and the J segment 5 bases; nucleotides outside the gene matches: 8. Germline lookup yields CDR1 SEHNR and CDR2 FQNEAQ (reference sequence). The CDR3 spans 15 residues. As DNA, the CDR3 is TGTGCCAGCAGCGCCCGTAGCGGGGGCGGAGATACGCAGTATTTT. This sequence encodes CASSARSGGGDTQYF.

This clonotype appeared many times. This chain links TRBV29-1 with TRBJ2-5; D unresolved. Germline assignment: CDR1 SQVTM and CDR2 ANQGSEA. Trimming removed 5 bases at V and 5 bases at J, with 30 bases between. CDR3 length: 18 amino acids. The CDR3 DNA reads as TGCAGCGTTTGCTCGCCCCGGGCCGATCTTATTCAGTGGGAGACCCAGTACTTC. Translation gives CSVCSPRADLIQWETQYF.